The 4 T cell receptor beta chains reported below all come from one sample, sequenced in a study of vaccination effects on CD4 cells after COVID-19. These TCRs are of unknown antigen specificity. Assay: immunoSEQ multiplex PCR; the TCRdb copy retains only in-frame clones and omits some. The profile covers tens of thousands of clones, with around 77% appearing a single time and roughly 3.1% taken by the ten largest. The ViraFEST assay expanded antigen-specific CD4+ T cells with viral peptide pools before sequencing. On day 10 of culture, CD4+ T cells were separated out. Negative nucleocapsid antibody tests before and after vaccination confirmed no previous SARS-CoV-2 infection. Material: CD4+ T cells from PBMCs cultured with HCoV-NL63 spike peptides, obtained before COVID-19 vaccination. The receptors come from a human donor who received a COVID-19 vaccine.

CDR3 amino acids: CAWSKGGVAYEQYV. DNA for the CDR3: TGTGCCTGGAGTAAGGGAGGGGTGGCCTACGAGCAGTACGTC. The genes are TRBV30 and TRBJ2-7; the match to TRBD2 covers 7 bases. The CDR3 runs 14 residues. V shed 2 bases and J 2 bases; nucleotides not matched to a gene: 6. Per germline, CDR1 GTSNPN and CDR2 SVGIG (reference sequence).

This clone was detected once. V usage is TRBV4-3 and J usage is TRBJ2-3, with 8 bases aligning to TRBD2. This CDR3 has 17 residues. The V and J ends lost 0 bases and 5 bases, in that order; junction bases with no gene match: 10. The germline V gene encodes CDR1 LGHNA and CDR2 YSLEER. The CDR3 region has the DNA TGCGCCAGCAGCCAAGATAGGGCGGGGGGCGACGTAGATACGCAGTATTTT. Translation: CASSQDRAGGDVDTQYF.

The genes are TRBV7-9 and TRBJ1-3, with D unclear. Looked up from germline, CDR1 is SEHNR and CDR2 is FQNEAQ (reference sequence). The ends were cut back, 2 bases at V and 4 bases at J, with 12 bases in the middle. The CDR3 has 15 amino acids. DNA for the CDR3: TGTGCCAGCAGCTTAAAGGTACCTGCCGGAAACACCATATATTTT. Its protein product is CASSLKVPAGNTIYF.

V and J are TRBV4-1 and TRBJ2-5; D gene unclear. V was clipped by 4 bases and J by 1 base, with 16 bases between them. Germline CDR1 reads MGHRA; CDR2 reads YSYEKL. This CDR3 is built from 16 residues. CDR3 sequence reads: CASSRPPTAPQETQYF. DNA for the CDR3: TGCGCCAGCAGCCGACCACCGACGGCCCCCCAAGAGACCCAGTACTTC.